This T cell receptor beta chain was sequenced during a study of blood T cell repertoires in COVID-19. In the study overall: Acute-phase and convalescent COVID-19 samples originated in the United States, Italy and Spain.

Original processing methods: Nucleated cell counts were estimated from reference gene primer amplification. TCRdb keeps only in-frame clones here, not all; method: immunoSEQ multiplex PCR. The D gene and trimming were derived from the DNA, and the V and J assignments and clone size from that table. This table has fewer than 90,000 clones, 84% appearing once. The table lists this clone with a count of one. V shed 4 bases and J 2 bases; nucleotides not matched to a gene: 7. Germline V gene lookup returns CDR1 SGHNT and CDR2 YYREEE (reference sequence). The CDR3 is 15 amino acids. The rearrangement joins TRBV5-4 to TRBJ2-3, with 7 bases identical to TRBD2. The receptor comes from a human donor in a cohort sampled during active COVID-19. The sample comprised peripheral blood. CDR3 sequence reads: CASSIGDYNTDTQYF. CDR3 nucleotides: TGTGCCAGCAGCATTGGGGACTACAACACAGATACGCAGTATTTT.